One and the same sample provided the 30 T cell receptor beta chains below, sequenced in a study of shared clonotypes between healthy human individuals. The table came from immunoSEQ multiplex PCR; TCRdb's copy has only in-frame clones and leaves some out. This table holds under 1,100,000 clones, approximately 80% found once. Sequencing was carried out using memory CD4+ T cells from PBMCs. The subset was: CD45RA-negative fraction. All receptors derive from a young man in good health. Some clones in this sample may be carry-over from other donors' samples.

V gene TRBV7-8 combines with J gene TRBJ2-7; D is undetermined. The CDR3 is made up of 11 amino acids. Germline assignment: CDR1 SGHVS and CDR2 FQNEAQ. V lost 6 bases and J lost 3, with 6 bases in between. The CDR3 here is CASRLDYEQYF. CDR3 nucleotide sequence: TGTGCCAGCAGACTCGACTACGAGCAGTACTTC.

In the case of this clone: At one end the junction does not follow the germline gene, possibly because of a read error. CDR3 DNA: TGTGCCAGCAGTCTACCGGAGGGGACAGGGGAAATGTTC. Its translation: CASSLPEGTGEMF. This rearrangement joins TRBV28 to TRBJ1-2; 10 positions agree with TRBD1. The germline V gene has CDR1 MDHEN and CDR2 SYDVKM. This CDR3 contains 13 residues.

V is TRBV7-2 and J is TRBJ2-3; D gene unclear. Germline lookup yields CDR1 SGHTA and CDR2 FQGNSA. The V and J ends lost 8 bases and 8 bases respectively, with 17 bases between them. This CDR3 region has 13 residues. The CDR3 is CASSRPKVGTQYF. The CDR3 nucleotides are TGTGCCAGCTCCCGCCCCAAAGTAGGTACGCAGTATTTT.

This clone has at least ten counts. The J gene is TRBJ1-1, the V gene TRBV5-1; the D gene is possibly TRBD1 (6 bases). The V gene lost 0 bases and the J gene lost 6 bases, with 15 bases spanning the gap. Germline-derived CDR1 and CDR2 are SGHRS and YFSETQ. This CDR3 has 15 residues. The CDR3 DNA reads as TGCGCCAGCAGCTTGGATACAGGGTACTCATCTGAAGCTTTCTTT. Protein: CASSLDTGYSSEAFF.

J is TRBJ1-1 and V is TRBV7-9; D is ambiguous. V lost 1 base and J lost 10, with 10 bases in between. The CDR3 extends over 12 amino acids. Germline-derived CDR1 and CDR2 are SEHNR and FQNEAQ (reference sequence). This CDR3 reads CASSLEVGVAFF. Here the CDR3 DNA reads TGTGCCAGCAGCTTAGAGGTGGGCGTAGCTTTCTTT.

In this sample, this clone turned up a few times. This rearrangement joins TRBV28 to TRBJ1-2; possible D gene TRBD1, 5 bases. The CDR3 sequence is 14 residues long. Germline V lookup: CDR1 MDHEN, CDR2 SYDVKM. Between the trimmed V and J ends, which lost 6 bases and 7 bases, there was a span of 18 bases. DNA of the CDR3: TGTGCCAGCAGGCCAAGTCTGGGTGGGGGTGGCTACACCTTC. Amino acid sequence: CASRPSLGGGGYTF.

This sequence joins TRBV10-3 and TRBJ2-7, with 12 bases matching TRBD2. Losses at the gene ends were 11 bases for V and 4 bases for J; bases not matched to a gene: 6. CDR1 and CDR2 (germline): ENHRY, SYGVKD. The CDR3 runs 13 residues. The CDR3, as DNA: TGTGCCTCACGGACTAGCGGGACGTACGAGCAGTACTTC. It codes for CASRTSGTYEQYF.

Here the CDR3 reads CASSLVGQEGQPQHF. The CDR3 nucleotides read TGCGCCAGCAGCTTGGTTGGCCAGGAGGGGCAGCCCCAGCATTTT. V and J are TRBV5-1 and TRBJ1-5; the D gene is possibly TRBD1 (5 bases). This CDR3 comprises 15 residues. Germline loops: CDR1 SGHRS, CDR2 YFSETQ. Trimming stripped 0 bases from V and 7 bases from J, with 14 bases between.

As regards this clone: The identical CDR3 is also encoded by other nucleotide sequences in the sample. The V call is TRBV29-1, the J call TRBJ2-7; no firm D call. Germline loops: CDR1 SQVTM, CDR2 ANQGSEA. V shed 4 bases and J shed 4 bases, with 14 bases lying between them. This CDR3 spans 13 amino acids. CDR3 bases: TGCAGCGTTGGCATGGCGGCCACTTACGAGCAGTACTTC. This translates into CSVGMAATYEQYF.

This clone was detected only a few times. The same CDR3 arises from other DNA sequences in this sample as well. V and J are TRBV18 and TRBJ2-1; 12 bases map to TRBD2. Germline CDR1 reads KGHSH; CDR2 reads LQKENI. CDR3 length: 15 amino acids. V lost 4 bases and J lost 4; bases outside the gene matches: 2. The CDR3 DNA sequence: TGTGCCAGCTCACTACTAGCGGGAGGTTACAATGAGCAGTTCTTC. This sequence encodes CASSLLAGGYNEQFF.

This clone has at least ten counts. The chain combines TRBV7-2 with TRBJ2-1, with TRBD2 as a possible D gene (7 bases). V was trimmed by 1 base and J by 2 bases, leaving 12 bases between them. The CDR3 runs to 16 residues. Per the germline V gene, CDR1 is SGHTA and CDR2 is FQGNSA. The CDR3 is CASSLGGGLTYNEQFF. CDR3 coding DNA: TGTGCCAGCAGCTTAGGAGGGGGACTAACCTACAATGAGCAGTTCTTC.

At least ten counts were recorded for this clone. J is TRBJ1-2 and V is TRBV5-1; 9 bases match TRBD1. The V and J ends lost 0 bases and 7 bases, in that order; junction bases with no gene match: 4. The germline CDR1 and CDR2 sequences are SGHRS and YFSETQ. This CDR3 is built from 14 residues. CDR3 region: CASSLDRGRGGYTF. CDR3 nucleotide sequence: TGCGCCAGCAGCTTGGACAGGGGGCGAGGTGGCTACACCTTC.

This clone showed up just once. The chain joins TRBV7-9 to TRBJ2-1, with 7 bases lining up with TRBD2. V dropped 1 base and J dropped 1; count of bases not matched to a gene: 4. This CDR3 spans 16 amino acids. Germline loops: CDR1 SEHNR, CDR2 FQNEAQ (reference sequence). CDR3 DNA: TGTGCCAGCAGCTTAGAGGGCGGGAGTTCCTACAATGAGCAGTTCTTC. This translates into CASSLEGGSSYNEQFF.

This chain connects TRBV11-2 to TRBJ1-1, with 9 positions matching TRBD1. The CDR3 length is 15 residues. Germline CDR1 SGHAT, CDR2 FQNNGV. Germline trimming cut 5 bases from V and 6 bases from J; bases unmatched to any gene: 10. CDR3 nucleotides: TGTGCCAGCAGCCGGCAACAGGGGGCGGTCTCTGAAGCTTTCTTT. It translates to CASSRQQGAVSEAFF. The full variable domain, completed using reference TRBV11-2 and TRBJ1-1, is EAGVAQSPRYKIIEKRQSVAFWCNPISGHATLYWYQQILGQGPKLLIQFQNNGVVDDSQLPKDRFSAERLKGVDSTLKIQPAKLEDSAVYLCASSRQQGAVSEAFFGQGTRLTVV.

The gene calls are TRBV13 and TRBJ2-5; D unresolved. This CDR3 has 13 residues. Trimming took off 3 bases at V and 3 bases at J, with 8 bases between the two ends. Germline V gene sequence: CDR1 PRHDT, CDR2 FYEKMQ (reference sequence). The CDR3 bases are TGTGCCAGCAGCTTGTCGGCAGAAGAGACCCAGTACTTC. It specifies CASSLSAEETQYF.

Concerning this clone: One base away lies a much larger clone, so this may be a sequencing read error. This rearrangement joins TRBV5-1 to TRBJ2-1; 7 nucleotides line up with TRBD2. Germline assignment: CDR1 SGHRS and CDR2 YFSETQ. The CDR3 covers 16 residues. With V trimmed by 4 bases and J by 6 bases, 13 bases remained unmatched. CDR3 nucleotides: TGCGCCAGCAGCAGGGGACTAACGGGAGCCTCCAATGAGCAGTTCTTC. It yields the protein CASSRGLTGASNEQFF.

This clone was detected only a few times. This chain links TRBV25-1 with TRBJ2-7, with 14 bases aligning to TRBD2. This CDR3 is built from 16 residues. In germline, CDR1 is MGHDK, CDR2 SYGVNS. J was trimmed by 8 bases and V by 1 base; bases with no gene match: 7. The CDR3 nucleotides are TGTGCCAGCAGTGAATTCGGGGGACTAGCGGGAGCTCAGCAGTACTTC. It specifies CASSEFGGLAGAQQYF.

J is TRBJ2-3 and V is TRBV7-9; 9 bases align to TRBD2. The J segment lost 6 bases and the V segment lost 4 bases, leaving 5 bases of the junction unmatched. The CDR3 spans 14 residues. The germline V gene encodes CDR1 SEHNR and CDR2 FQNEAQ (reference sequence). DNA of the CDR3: TGTGCCAGCAGCTATAGCGGGAGTTCTGATACGCAGTATTTT. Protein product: CASSYSGSSDTQYF.

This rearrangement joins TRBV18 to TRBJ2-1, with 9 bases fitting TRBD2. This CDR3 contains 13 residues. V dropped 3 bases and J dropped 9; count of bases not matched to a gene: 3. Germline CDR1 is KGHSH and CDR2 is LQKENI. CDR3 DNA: TGTGCCAGCTCACCGGGACTAGCCAGTGAGCAGTTCTTC. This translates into CASSPGLASEQFF.

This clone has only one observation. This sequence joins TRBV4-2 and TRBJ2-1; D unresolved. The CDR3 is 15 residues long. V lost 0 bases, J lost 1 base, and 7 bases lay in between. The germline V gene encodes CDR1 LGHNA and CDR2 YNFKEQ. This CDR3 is CASSQDGGSYNEQFF. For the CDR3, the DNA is TGTGCCAGCAGCCAAGATGGCGGATCCTACAATGAGCAGTTCTTC.

CDR3 loop: CASSPTGGGGPYEQYF. CDR3 coding DNA: TGTGCCAGCAGCCCCACGGGAGGAGGGGGCCCGTACGAGCAGTACTTC. The chain links TRBV7-3 to TRBJ2-7; tentatively, D is TRBD1 or TRBD2 (7 bases each). Trimming pared 5 bases from V and 4 bases from J, leaving 21 bases between. The CDR3 spans 16 residues. Germline CDR1 SGHTA, CDR2 FQGTGA.

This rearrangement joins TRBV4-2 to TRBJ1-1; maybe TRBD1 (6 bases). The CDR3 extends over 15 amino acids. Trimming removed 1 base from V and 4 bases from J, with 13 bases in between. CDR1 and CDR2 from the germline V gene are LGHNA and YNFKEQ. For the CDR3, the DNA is TGTGCCAGCAGCCAAGGGGGGGCAGAAATCACTGAAGCTTTCTTT. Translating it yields CASSQGGAEITEAFF.

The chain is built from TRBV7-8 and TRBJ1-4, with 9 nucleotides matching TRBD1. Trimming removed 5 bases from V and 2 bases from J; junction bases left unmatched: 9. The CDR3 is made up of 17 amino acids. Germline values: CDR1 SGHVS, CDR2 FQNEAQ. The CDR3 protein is CASSQVPGQGTNEKLFF. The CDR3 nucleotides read TGTGCCAGCAGCCAAGTCCCGGGACAGGGCACTAATGAAAAACTGTTTTTT. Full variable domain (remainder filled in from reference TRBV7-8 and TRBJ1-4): GAGVSQSPRYKVAKRGQDVALRCDPISGHVSLFWYQQALGQGPEFLTYFQNEAQLDKSGLPSDRFFAERPEGSVSTLKIQRTQQEDSAVYLCASSQVPGQGTNEKLFFGSGTQLSVL.

CDR3 DNA sequence: TGTGCCAGTAGTACCCTCGGGCGCAGGGCCCCAACTAATGAAAAACTGTTTTTT. This gives the protein CASSTLGRRAPTNEKLFF. The chain employs TRBV19 and TRBJ1-4; possible D gene TRBD1, 5 bases. V was cut by 4 bases and J by 0 bases, with 18 bases left in between. CDR1 and CDR2 (germline): LNHDA, SQIVND (reference sequence). The CDR3 is made up of 18 amino acids.

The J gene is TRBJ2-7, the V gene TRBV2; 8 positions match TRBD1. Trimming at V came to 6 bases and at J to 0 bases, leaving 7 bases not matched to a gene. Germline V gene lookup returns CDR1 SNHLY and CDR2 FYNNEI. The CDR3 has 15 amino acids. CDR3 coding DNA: TGTGCCAGCAGCGGGGGACAGGCTAACTCCTACGAGCAGTACTTC. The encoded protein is CASSGGQANSYEQYF.

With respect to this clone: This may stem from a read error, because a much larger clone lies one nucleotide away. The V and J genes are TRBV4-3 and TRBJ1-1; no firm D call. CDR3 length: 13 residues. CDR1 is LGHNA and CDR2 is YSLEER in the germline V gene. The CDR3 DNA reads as TGCGCCAGCAGCCAAGATTTCAGCACTAAAGCTTTCTTT. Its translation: CASSQDFSTKAFF.

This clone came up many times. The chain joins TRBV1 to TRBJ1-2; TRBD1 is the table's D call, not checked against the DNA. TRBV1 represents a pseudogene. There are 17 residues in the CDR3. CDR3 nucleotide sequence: TGCACCAGCAGCCATAGGAATCCACAGGGCTTCTACTATGGCTACACCTTC. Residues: CTSSHRNPQGFYYGYTF.

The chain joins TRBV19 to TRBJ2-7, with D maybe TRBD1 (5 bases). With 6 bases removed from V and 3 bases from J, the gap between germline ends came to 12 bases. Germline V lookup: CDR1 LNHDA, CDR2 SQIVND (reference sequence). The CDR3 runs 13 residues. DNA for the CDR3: TGTGCCAGTAGGGCAGGGCCCGGCTACGAGCAGTACTTC. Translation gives CASRAGPGYEQYF.

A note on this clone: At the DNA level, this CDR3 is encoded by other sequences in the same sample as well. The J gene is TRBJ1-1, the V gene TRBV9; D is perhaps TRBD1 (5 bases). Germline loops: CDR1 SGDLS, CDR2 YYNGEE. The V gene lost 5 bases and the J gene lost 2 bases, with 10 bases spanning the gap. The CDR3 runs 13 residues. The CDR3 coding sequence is TGTGCCAGCAGATCCAGGGATAACACTGAAGCTTTCTTT. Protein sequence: CASRSRDNTEAFF.

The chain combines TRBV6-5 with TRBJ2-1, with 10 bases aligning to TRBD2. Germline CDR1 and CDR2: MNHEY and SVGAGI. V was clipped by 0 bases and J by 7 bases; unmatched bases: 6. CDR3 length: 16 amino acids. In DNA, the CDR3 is TGTGCCAGCAGTTACTCTAGCGGGAGGAAAGGGAATGAGCAGTTCTTC. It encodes CASSYSSGRKGNEQFF.